The entry below describes one TCR beta chain. Its binding antigen is unknown. No base-level quality is on record; no much larger clone is a single base apart. Trimming takes 6 bases off V and 2 bases off J; junction bases not matched to a gene: 9. The CDR3 measures 15 amino acids from cysteine to phenylalanine. The retained sequence is limited to the CDR3, 45 bases, with the frame set at the first base. The approximately 41 donors, aged about 6 to 100 years, were systemically healthy Caucasian individuals from Russia. About 10 milliliters of peripheral blood were collected from each donor into EDTA-treated Vacutainer tubes. Ficoll-Paque density-gradient centrifugation was used to isolate PBMCs, with at least 6.5 million per sample. Total RNA, at least 6 micrograms per sample, was extracted from PBMCs with Trizol reagent. Naive CD45RAhigh/CD27high T cell percentages were measured by flow cytometry on a PBMC aliquot from every donor.

Libraries came from 5' RACE. The sequencer listed for this sample is Illumina HiSeq 2500. A second PCR of about 6 to 12 cycles was run with a J-beta primer mix and a sample-barcoded 5' primer. A template-switch 5' adaptor carrying 12 random nucleotides introduced a unique molecular identifier onto each TCR beta cDNA molecule. Each sample yielded at least 2.5 million CDR3-containing paired-end reads. All of the RNA was converted into first-strand cDNA using the Mint cDNA synthesis kit, with a TRBC-specific oligonucleotide serving as the primer. All cDNA was treated with uracil-DNA glycosylase and then went through a first 18-cycle PCR with the universal primers M1SS and BC2_uni_R. Processing in the source paper ran as follows. For normalization, 1 million high-quality reads were randomly selected from each sample, with every read carrying a distinct molecular identifier. Reads sharing molecular identifiers were discarded rather than binned into consensus sequences. MiTCR, run with a Q25 quality threshold and the strictest error-elimination algorithm, handled CDR3 identification, clonotype clustering and error correction. A nonparametric unseen species model with Euler transformation was used to estimate a lower bound on total TCR beta diversity. TCRdb reanalyzed the raw reads on its own, using fastp at Q25 for trimming and MiXCR for clone calling, and kept in-frame beta chains. Duplicate CDR3 protein sequences are folded into a single record with the most common DNA and genes. TCRdb's processing, not the authors', yielded these V and J calls. The sample profile shows approximately 1.5 million distinct CDR3 sequences; around 36% of them were found once. Approximately 10% of the sample rests with the top ten.

This record belongs to a study of blood T cells in healthy people across ages (dated by TCRdb to between 2015 and 2016). Background on the whole study: In model experiments, roughly one uniquely barcoded TCR beta cDNA molecule per two T cells was captured by template switching. To track age-related changes in TCR beta repertoire diversity, the study relied on deep sequencing normalized with unique cDNA molecular identifiers. Donors were grouped into four age groups: young (average 16 years), middle-aged (over 35), aged (approximately 58) and long-lived (just over 80). Donors of different ages were randomly distributed across sequencing lanes to avoid experimental bias. Two additional independent replicas of 1 million unique cDNA reads from the same blood draw were analyzed for two donors (one aged 18 to 30 and one aged 80 or older). General study outcomes and caveats: Bulk unsorted PBMC profiling prevented conclusive comparison of naive and antigen-experienced compartments. A strong correlation was found between observed TCR beta diversity and the percentage of naive T cells measured by flow cytometry. As age increased, observed TCR beta diversity per million T cells dropped in a roughly linear way, and a significant reduction was already evident by age about 40. Compared with the aged group, the long-lived group had more naive CD4+ T cells, fewer expanded clones and increased TCR diversity, suggesting age selection. Because the CMV infection status of the donors was unknown, age-related changes in expanded clonotypes may potentially have been confounded. Total diversity estimates from one million sequenced T cells were considered lower bounds and underestimates.

The rearrangement joined TRBV12-3 or TRBV12-4 to TRBJ2-5, and 7 junctional nucleotides match TRBD2. What was sequenced was blood. The TCR originated in a woman under 40 in good health. The nucleotide sequence reads as follows: TGTGCCAGCAGGGCGAAAGGGACTACACAAGAGACCCAGTACTTC. Its protein reads: CASRAKGTTQETQYF.